The table lists the clone carrying this T cell receptor (beta chain) with many counts. The data belong to a study of T-cell reconstitution after alpha-beta-depleted transplantation in children. Unique molecular identifiers were incorporated during preparation of the TCRbeta library. In TCRdb, the PCR reads were re-called with MiXCR into one record per CDR3 protein. The repertoire holds hundreds of thousands of distinct CDR3 sequences, with 12% as singletons. The trim removed 7 bases at V and 4 bases at J, leaving 17 bases unmatched. The CDR3 loop spans 16 amino acids. Germline V CDR1 and CDR2: SQVTM, ANQGSEA.

V usage is TRBV29-1 and J usage is TRBJ2-3; TRBD1 matches at 7 bases. This sequence was found in a human donor who donated a stem cell graft to a child with combined immunodeficiency. The source was PBMCs from the stem cell graft donor, collected from the stem cell graft. This chain's CDR3 is CSAALIQGDGADTQYF. As DNA, the CDR3 is TGCAGCGCCGCCCTTATTCAGGGGGATGGCGCAGATACGCAGTATTTT.